This T cell receptor beta chain was captured in a study of T cell responses to AZD1222 COVID-19 vaccine. Assay used: immunoSEQ multiplex PCR; TCRdb lists only in-frame clones, some missing. The repertoire holds approximately 120,000 clones, with roughly 87% as singletons. Study-level results: Among spike-specific TCRs, nearly half reportedly target unmutated variant regions. Mostly white British, mostly female donors; authors suggested clonal diversity may be underestimated.

There are 14 residues in the CDR3. Trimming shortened V by 4 bases and J by 5 bases, and 10 bases separated the two germline ends. Germline CDR1 is SGHDT and CDR2 is YYEEEE. For this clone: Its antigen is undetermined.

This chain uses TRBV5-6 with TRBJ1-6; no firm D call. The sequence came from an adult in good health. The material was peripheral blood, obtained on day 0 of MenACWY control vaccination. The CDR3 nucleotides are TGTGCCAGCAGCAGCCGGGATCATAATTCACCCCTCCACTTT. Translated: CASSSRDHNSPLHF.